Below are 10 T cell receptor beta chains sequenced from a single sample in a study of T cell responses to AZD1222 COVID-19 vaccine. Method: immunoSEQ multiplex PCR; TCRdb's copy keeps in-frame clones and lacks some. Here the sample spans fewer than 75,000 clones, over 75% being singletons. Sample: peripheral blood, taken on day 0 of AZD1222 vaccination. The receptors derive from an adult in good health.

This chain uses TRBV7-3 with TRBJ1-3, with D possibly matching TRBD1 (5 bases). Germline values: CDR1 SGHTA, CDR2 FQGTGA. Trimming shortened V by 3 bases and J by 0 bases, and 9 bases separated the two germline ends. The CDR3 runs to 15 residues. The DNA for the CDR3 is TGTGCCAGCAGCTTGGGACCCAGCTCTGGAAACACCATATATTTT. It specifies CASSLGPSSGNTIYF. The full variable domain, its missing parts supplied by reference TRBV7-3 and TRBJ1-3, is GAGVSQTPSNKVTEKGKYVELRCDPISGHTALYWYRQSLGQGPEFLIYFQGTGAADDSGLPNDRFFAVRPEGSVSTLKIQRTERGDSAVYLCASSLGPSSGNTIYFGEGSWLTVV.

The rearrangement uses TRBV29-1 and TRBJ2-1; D is undetermined. Deletions cut 4 bases from V and 1 base from J, with 11 bases between. The CDR3 has 14 amino acids. CDR1 and CDR2 from the germline V gene are SQVTM and ANQGSEA. CDR3 DNA: TGCAGCGTTGTGGTCGGCAGATCCTACAATGAGCAGTTCTTC. Its translation is CSVVVGRSYNEQFF.

This sequence joins TRBV6-5 and TRBJ1-5; D is ambiguous. The CDR3 is made up of 14 amino acids. V dropped 6 bases and J dropped 1 base, with 10 bases sitting between them. Germline V CDR1 and CDR2: MNHEY, SVGAGI. CDR3 nucleotide sequence: TGTGCCAGCAGCGGACCTTCAAGCAATCAGCCCCAGCATTTT. Translating it yields CASSGPSSNQPQHF.

The V gene is TRBV5-1, the J gene TRBJ2-3, with D maybe TRBD1 (6 bases). The V and J ends lost 3 bases and 2 bases respectively, with 16 bases between them. The CDR3 length is 16 residues. Germline CDR1 and CDR2: SGHRS and YFSETQ. CDR3 in amino acids: CASSSSTGLATDTQYF. The DNA of the CDR3 is TGCGCCAGCAGCTCCTCGACAGGACTGGCCACAGATACGCAGTATTTT.

This chain joins TRBV7-3 and TRBJ2-3; D may be TRBD1 (7 bases). Germline assignment: CDR1 SGHTA and CDR2 FQGTGA. The germline V and J ends were trimmed by 8 bases and 2 bases, with 17 bases remaining between them. This CDR3 is 15 amino acids long. This chain's CDR3 is CASGAQGGDTDTQYF. The CDR3 coding sequence is TGTGCCAGCGGGGCCCAGGGGGGCGACACAGATACGCAGTATTTT.

The DNA of the CDR3 is TGTGCCAGCAGCCCTCAAACTAGCGGAGGTTCACCCCTCCACTTT. Translated: CASSPQTSGGSPLHF. The gene calls are TRBV7-9 and TRBJ1-6; D uncertain. The germline V gene has CDR1 SEHNR and CDR2 FQNEAQ (reference sequence). The CDR3 sequence is 15 residues long. V dropped 5 bases and J dropped 9 bases, with 17 bases sitting between them.

The rearrangement links TRBV6-5 to TRBJ2-7; TRBD2 matches 8 bases. This CDR3 contains 15 residues. The germline V gene encodes CDR1 MNHEY and CDR2 SVGAGI. The V gene end was trimmed by 6 bases and the J gene end by 5 bases; junction bases not matched to a gene: 12. CDR3: CASRPISGGANEQYF. The CDR3 DNA reads as TGTGCCAGCAGGCCCATATCCGGGGGGGCCAACGAGCAGTACTTC.

This clone was seen a few times. The V and J genes are TRBV19 and TRBJ1-2; 9 nucleotides match TRBD1. Looked up from germline, CDR1 is LNHDA and CDR2 is SQIVND (reference sequence). J lost 3 bases, V lost 7 bases, and 12 bases had no gene match. CDR3 length: 16 residues. The CDR3 is CASTVINRGLDYGYTF. CDR3 DNA: TGTGCCAGTACGGTTATCAACAGGGGGCTGGACTATGGCTACACCTTC.

The chain employs TRBV5-1 and TRBJ1-5; maybe TRBD1 (6 bases). Deletions cut 5 bases from V and 6 bases from J, with 15 bases between. Germline CDR1 SGHRS, CDR2 YFSETQ. The CDR3 runs to 14 residues. CDR3 in amino acids: CASRFSGEGQPQHF. The CDR3 DNA reads as TGCGCCAGCAGATTTTCAGGGGAGGGTCAGCCCCAGCATTTT.

The chain uses TRBV19 and TRBJ1-6, with 7 bases that match TRBD1. Germline V gene lookup returns CDR1 LNHDA and CDR2 SQIVND (reference sequence). This CDR3 contains 16 residues. Trimming took 4 bases from V and 7 from J; bases not matched to a gene: 10. CDR3 region: CASSTPRQGRNSPLHF. CDR3 nucleotides: TGTGCCAGTAGTACCCCACGACAGGGTAGAAATTCACCCCTCCACTTT.